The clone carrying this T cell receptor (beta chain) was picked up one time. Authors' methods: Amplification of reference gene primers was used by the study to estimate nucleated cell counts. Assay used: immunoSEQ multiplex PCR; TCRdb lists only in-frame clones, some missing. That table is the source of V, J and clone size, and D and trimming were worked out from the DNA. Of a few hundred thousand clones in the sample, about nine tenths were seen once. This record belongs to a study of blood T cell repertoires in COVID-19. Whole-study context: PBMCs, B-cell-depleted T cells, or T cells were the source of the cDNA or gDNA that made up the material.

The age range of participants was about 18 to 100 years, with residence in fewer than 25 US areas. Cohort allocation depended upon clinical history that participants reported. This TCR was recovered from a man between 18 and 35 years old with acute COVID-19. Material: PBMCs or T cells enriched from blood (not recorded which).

The CDR3 bases are TGTGCCAGCAGCCAGGGATTCAACAGGGGGAATCAGCCCCAGCATTTT. It translates to CASSQGFNRGNQPQHF. This rearrangement joins TRBV3-1 (or the pseudogene TRBV3-2) to TRBJ1-5, with 8 positions matching TRBD1. The J segment lost 4 bases and the V segment lost 3 bases, leaving 8 bases of the junction unmatched. The CDR3 spans 16 residues. Germline V gene data show CDR1 as LGHDT and CDR2 as YNNKEL (reference sequence).